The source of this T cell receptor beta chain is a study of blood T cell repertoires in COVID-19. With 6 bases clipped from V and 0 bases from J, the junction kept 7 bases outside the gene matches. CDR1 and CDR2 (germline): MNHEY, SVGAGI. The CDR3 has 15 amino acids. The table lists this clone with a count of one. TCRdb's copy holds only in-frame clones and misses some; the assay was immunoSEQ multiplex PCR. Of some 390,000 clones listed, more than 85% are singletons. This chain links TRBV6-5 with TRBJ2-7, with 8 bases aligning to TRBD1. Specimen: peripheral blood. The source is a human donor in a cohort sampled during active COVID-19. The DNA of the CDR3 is TGTGCCAGCAGACAATCCGGGACAGGCTCCTACGAGCAGTACTTC. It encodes CASRQSGTGSYEQYF.